The 7 T cell receptor beta chains reported below all come from one sample, sequenced in a study of CD8 T cells in ankylosing spondylitis. TCRdb re-called the 5' RACE reads with MiXCR, one entry per CDR3 protein. The table has 150,000 to 200,000 distinct CDR3 sequences, 11% seen once; the top ten hold about 27%. Input material: blood, either unsorted or a sorted T cell fraction (not recorded which). Receptors originate from a male donor with ankylosing spondylitis or in good health (not recorded which).

The rearrangement uses TRBV6-6 and TRBJ2-1; possibly TRBD2 for D (6 bases). Germline assignment: CDR1 MNHNY and CDR2 SVGAGI (reference sequence). V lost 6 bases to trimming and J lost 6 bases, with 9 bases between them. This CDR3 comprises 12 residues. The CDR3 sequence: CASSGGVNEQFF. The CDR3 DNA follows: TGTGCCAGCAGCGGAGGGGTCAATGAGCAGTTCTTC.

This clonotype was found many times. Here the CDR3 DNA reads TGTGCCAGCAGCCAGAGGACAGGGTACGGGAACACTGAAGCTTTCTTT. As protein: CASSQRTGYGNTEAFF. This chain uses TRBV14 with TRBJ1-1; 8 positions agree with TRBD1. Germline CDR1 and CDR2: SGHDN and FVKESK. Unmatched junction bases numbered 7, after V lost 3 bases and J lost 1 base. The CDR3 runs 16 residues.

The sample holds many counts of this clonotype. V is TRBV27 and J is TRBJ2-4; 9 bases align to TRBD2. Germline V gene lookup returns CDR1 MNHEY and CDR2 SMNVEV (reference sequence). The trim removed 6 bases at V and 0 bases at J, leaving 6 bases unmatched. CDR3 size: 16 residues. Here the CDR3 reads CASRRLAGLAKNIQYF. CDR3 sequence (DNA): TGTGCCAGCAGGCGTCTAGCGGGACTAGCCAAAAACATTCAGTACTTC.

This clonotype came up many times. This sequence joins TRBV5-6 and TRBJ1-2; 8 positions agree with TRBD1. V lost 0 bases, J lost 13 bases, and 11 bases stayed unmatched. Germline-derived CDR1 and CDR2 are SGHDT and YYEEEE. CDR3 size: 14 residues. CDR3 protein: CASSLGFGQGRATF. The DNA of the CDR3 is TGTGCCAGCAGCTTGGGTTTCGGACAGGGCAGAGCCACCTTC. The full variable domain, in which reference TRBV5-6 and TRBJ1-2 provide the parts outside the CDR3, is DAGVTQSPTHLIKTRGQQVTLRCSPKSGHDTVSWYQQALGQGPQFIFQYYEEEERQRGNFPDRFSGHQFPNYSSELNVNALLLGDSALYLCASSLGFGQGRATFGSGTRLTVV.

This clonotype has at least ten counts. This chain connects TRBV3-1 to TRBJ2-1, with TRBD1 matching over 9 bases. The CDR3 sequence is 14 residues long. V trimming: 11 bases; J trimming: 1 base; junction bases outside the gene matches: 6. Germline lookup yields CDR1 LGHDT and CDR2 YNNKEL (reference sequence). This CDR3 is CASQDRGSYNEQFF. CDR3 DNA: TGTGCCTCCCAGGACAGGGGATCCTACAATGAGCAGTTCTTC.

Notes on this clonotype: A junction boundary mismatches the germline segment, possibly from a read error. The chain employs TRBV7-7 and TRBJ2-2; D remains ambiguous. Germline V gives CDR1 SSHAT, CDR2 FNYEAQ (reference sequence). This CDR3 is 13 amino acids long. CDR3 sequence: CAGSFTNTGELFF. CDR3 nucleotide sequence: TGTGCCGGCAGCTTTACTAACACCGGGGAGCTGTTTTTT.

This clonotype was observed at least ten times. The rearrangement joins TRBV5-6 to TRBJ2-3; possible D gene TRBD2, 5 bases. The CDR3 is 15 residues long. CDR1 and CDR2 from the germline V gene are SGHDT and YYEEEE. V dropped 3 bases and J dropped 0 bases, with 11 bases sitting between them. The CDR3 DNA is TGTGCCAGCAGCTACGGACTCCCTAGCACAGATACGCAGTATTTT. Its protein is CASSYGLPSTDTQYF.